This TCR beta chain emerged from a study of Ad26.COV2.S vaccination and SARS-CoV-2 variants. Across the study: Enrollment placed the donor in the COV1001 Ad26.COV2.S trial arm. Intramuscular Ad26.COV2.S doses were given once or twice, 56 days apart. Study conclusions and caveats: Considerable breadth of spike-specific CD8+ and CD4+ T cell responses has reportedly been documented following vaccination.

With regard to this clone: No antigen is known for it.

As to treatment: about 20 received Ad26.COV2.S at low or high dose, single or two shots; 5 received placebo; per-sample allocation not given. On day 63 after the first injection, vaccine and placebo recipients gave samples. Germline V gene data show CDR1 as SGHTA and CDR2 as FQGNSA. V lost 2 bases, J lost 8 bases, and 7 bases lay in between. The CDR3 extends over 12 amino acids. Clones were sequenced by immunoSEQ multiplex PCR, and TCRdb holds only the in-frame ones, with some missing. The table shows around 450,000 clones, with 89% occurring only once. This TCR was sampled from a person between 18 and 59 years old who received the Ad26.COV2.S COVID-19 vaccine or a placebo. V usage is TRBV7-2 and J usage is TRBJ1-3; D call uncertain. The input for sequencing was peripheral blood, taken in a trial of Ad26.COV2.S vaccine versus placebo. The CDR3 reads CASSLWVDTIYF. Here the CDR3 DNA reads TGTGCCAGCAGCTTATGGGTGGACACCATATATTTT.